This is a list of T cell receptor beta chains from one sample in a study of OX40 agonist ivuxolimab in advanced cancers. The method was immunoSEQ multiplex PCR; TCRdb's version includes in-frame clones alone and lacks a portion of them. The data hold 77,000 or so clones, with almost 90% observed a single time. The starting material was CD4+ or CD8+ T cells sorted from blood, obtained in a trial of the OX40 agonist ivuxolimab. Receptors originate from an adult with an advanced solid tumor such as melanoma, head and neck, liver or kidney cancer. Both conserved end residues are part of each CDR3. The D gene is left open where the match is weak. Part of the rows lack a size; the others show once, few, many or a class for expanded clones.

J gene	clone size	D gene	V gene	CDR3 protein	CDR3 DNA
TRBJ2-5	.	TRBD1	TRBV7-6	CASSFGTGGSKTQYF	TGTGCCAGCAGCTTCGGGACAGGGGGCAGCAAGACCCAGTACTTC
TRBJ2-5	.	.	TRBV7-8	CASSQIIPIQETQYF	TGTGCCAGCAGCCAAATTATACCAATCCAAGAGACCCAGTACTTC
TRBJ1-5	.	.	TRBV19	CASSIWGGNQPQHF	TGTGCCAGTAGTATTTGGGGGGGCAATCAGCCCCAGCATTTT
TRBJ1-1	.	.	TRBV29-1	CSVDKPENTEAFF	TGCAGCGTTGATAAACCAGAGAACACTGAAGCTTTCTTT
TRBJ2-5	.	.	TRBV2	CASKPAGLYQETQYF	TGTGCCAGCAAACCCGCCGGGTTGTACCAAGAGACCCAGTACTTC
TRBJ2-3	.	.	TRBV2	CASSPGAEGADTQYF	TGTGCCAGCAGCCCCGGGGCTGAGGGCGCAGATACGCAGTATTTT
TRBJ2-3	.	.	TRBV7-8	CASTLGGGTQYF	TGTGCCAGCACTTTAGGGGGGGGTACGCAGTATTTT
TRBJ1-3	.	.	TRBV5-1	CASSSQEGGSGNTIYF	TGCGCCAGCAGCTCGCAGGAAGGGGGCTCTGGAAACACCATATATTTT
TRBJ2-3	.	TRBD2	TRBV15	CATSSLRGLAGYYSTDTQYF	TGTGCCACCAGCAGCCTCCGGGGGCTAGCGGGGTACTATAGCACAGATACGCAGTATTTT
TRBJ2-1	.	TRBD1	TRBV11-1	CASSGDRYNEQFF	TGTGCCAGCAGCGGGGACAGATACAATGAGCAGTTCTTC
TRBJ2-2	.	TRBD2	TRBV7-8	CASSPAGLSTGELFF	TGTGCCAGCAGTCCAGCGGGGCTGTCCACCGGGGAGCTGTTTTTT
TRBJ1-5	.	TRBD1	TRBV5-1	CASSKGTASNQPQHF	TGCGCCAGCAGCAAAGGGACAGCTAGCAATCAGCCCCAGCATTTT
TRBJ1-1	few	.	TRBV10-3	CAIGRNTEAFF	TGTGCCATCGGAAGGAACACTGAAGCTTTCTTT
TRBJ2-7	.	TRBD1	TRBV9	CASSVDPDRESYEQYF	TGTGCCAGCAGCGTAGACCCGGACAGGGAGTCGTACGAGCAGTACTTC
TRBJ2-7	.	TRBD1	TRBV6-5	CASSYAVTGGSEQYF	TGTGCCAGCAGTTACGCCGTGACAGGGGGCTCCGAGCAGTACTTC
TRBJ2-2	.	TRBD2	TRBV5-4	CASSHETSGRNTGELFF	TGTGCCAGCAGCCACGAAACTAGCGGGAGAAACACCGGGGAGCTGTTTTTT
TRBJ1-1	.	.	TRBV19	CASSIGTAGGAFF	TGTGCCAGTAGTATCGGGACGGCCGGGGGGGCTTTCTTT
TRBJ2-7	.	TRBD1	TRBV30	CAWNPGQGPHEQYF	TGTGCCTGGAACCCGGGACAGGGACCCCACGAGCAGTACTTC
TRBJ1-2	.	.	TRBV6-1	CASSEDGPRGYGYTF	TGTGCCAGCAGTGAAGACGGACCCCGCGGCTATGGCTACACCTTC
TRBJ2-3	.	TRBD2	TRBV7-2	CASSLSGVVDTQYF	TGTGCCAGCAGCTTAAGCGGGGTAGTTGATACGCAGTATTTT
TRBJ1-1	.	.	TRBV2	CASIEGGVNTEAFF	TGTGCCAGCATCGAGGGGGGTGTGAACACTGAAGCTTTCTTT
TRBJ1-5	.	.	TRBV30	CAWSTGALNQPQHF	TGTGCCTGGAGTACCGGGGCCCTTAATCAGCCCCAGCATTTT
TRBJ2-3	.	TRBD1	TRBV5-5	CASSPLTYRGRSTDTQYF	TGTGCCAGCAGCCCACTTACGTACAGGGGGCGCAGCACAGATACGCAGTATTTT
TRBJ2-3	.	.	TRBV6-1	CASRFSPDTQYF	TGTGCCAGCAGGTTTAGTCCAGATACGCAGTATTTT
TRBJ2-3	.	TRBD1	TRBV28	CASSLSGQGPDTQYF	TGTGCCAGCAGTTTATCTGGACAGGGCCCAGATACGCAGTATTTT
TRBJ2-1	.	.	TRBV21-1	CASSKKERYNEQFF	TGTGCCAGCAGCAAAAAGGAGAGATACAATGAGCAGTTCTTC
TRBJ2-3	.	TRBD2	TRBV29-1	CSARTSGLDTQYF	TGCAGCGCCAGGACTAGCGGTCTAGATACGCAGTATTTT
TRBJ1-1	.	.	TRBV10-1	CASSESGRFSEAFF	TGCGCCAGCAGTGAGTCCGGCAGGTTTTCTGAAGCTTTCTTT
TRBJ2-1	.	.	TRBV7-9	CASSSRESYNEQFF	TGTGCCAGCAGCTCCCGTGAATCCTACAATGAGCAGTTCTTC
TRBJ2-2	.	.	TRBV6-1	CASSVRQVGTGELFF	TGTGCCAGCAGTGTTCGCCAGGTCGGCACCGGGGAGCTGTTTTTT
TRBJ2-1	.	.	TRBV20-1	CSAQTPNEQFF	TGCAGTGCGCAGACCCCGAATGAGCAGTTCTTC
TRBJ1-4	.	.	TRBV6-1	CASSPIQGANEKLFF	TGTGCCAGCAGTCCTATACAGGGAGCTAATGAAAAACTGTTTTTT
TRBJ2-3	.	TRBD2	TRBV5-1	CASSATSGLGTDTQYF	TGCGCCAGCAGCGCGACCTCCGGACTAGGCACAGATACGCAGTATTTT
TRBJ1-2	.	.	TRBV30	CASIERGYGYTF	TGTGCCTCCATTGAGCGGGGGTATGGCTACACCTTC
TRBJ1-4	.	.	TRBV7-9	CASMSQGSEKLFF	TGTGCCAGCATGTCCCAGGGAAGTGAAAAACTGTTTTTT
TRBJ2-1	once	TRBD2	TRBV18	CASSPSQLAVYNEQFF	TGTGCCAGCTCACCAAGCCAGCTAGCGGTGTACAATGAGCAGTTCTTC
TRBJ2-3	.	.	TRBV5-4	CASSLGTTDTQYF	TGTGCCAGCAGCTTGGGCACCACAGATACGCAGTATTTT
TRBJ2-3	.	.	TRBV18	CASSLPPGAFTDTQYF	TGTGCCAGCTCATTACCCCCGGGCGCGTTCACAGATACGCAGTATTTT
TRBJ2-7	.	.	TRBV21-1	CASSKAVGSSYEQYF	TGTGCCAGCAGCAAAGCAGTGGGAAGCTCCTACGAGCAGTACTTC
TRBJ2-2	.	TRBD1	TRBV15	CATSRTFPDRAGGELFF	TGTGCCACCAGCAGAACTTTTCCCGACAGGGCCGGCGGGGAGCTGTTTTTT
TRBJ2-5	few	.	TRBV30	CAWSVSRTPGIQETQYF	TGTGCCTGGAGTGTATCCCGGACTCCTGGGATACAAGAGACCCAGTACTTC